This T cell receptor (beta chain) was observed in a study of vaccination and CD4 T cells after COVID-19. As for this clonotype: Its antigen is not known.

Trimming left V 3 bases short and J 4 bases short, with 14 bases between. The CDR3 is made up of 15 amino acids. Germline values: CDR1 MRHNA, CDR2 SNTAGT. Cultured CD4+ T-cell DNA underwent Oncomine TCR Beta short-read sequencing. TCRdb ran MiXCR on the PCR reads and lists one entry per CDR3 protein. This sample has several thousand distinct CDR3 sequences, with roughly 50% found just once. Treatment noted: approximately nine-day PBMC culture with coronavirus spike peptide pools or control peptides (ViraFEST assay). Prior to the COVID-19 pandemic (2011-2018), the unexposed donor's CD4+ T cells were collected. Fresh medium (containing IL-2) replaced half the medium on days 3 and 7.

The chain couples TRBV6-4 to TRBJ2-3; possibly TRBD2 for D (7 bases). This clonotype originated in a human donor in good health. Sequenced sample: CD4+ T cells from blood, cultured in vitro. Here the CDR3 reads CASSEVGGGSDTQYF. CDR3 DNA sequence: TGTGCCAGCAGTGAAGTAGGGGGGGGCTCAGATACGCAGTATTTT.